Listed below are T cell receptor beta chains from one sample, sequenced in a study of cytomegalovirus exposure and HLA in healthy donors. Clones were read by immunoSEQ multiplex PCR, and TCRdb kept only the in-frame ones, dropping some. In the table there are under 200,000 clones, 73% of which are singletons. The specimen was PBMCs. The origin of the receptors is a woman under 30 in good health and CMV-seropositive. The CDR3 runs from the conserved cysteine through the conserved F or W. The D gene is left open where the match is weak. Expanded clones are given a class, and other clones once, few, many or no size at all.

j_call d_call v_call cdr3_length clone_size cdr3_nt cdr3_aa
TRBJ1-2 NA TRBV5-6 17 NA TGTGCCAGCAGCGCCGGGACAACGCCTTCTAAACTATTTGGCTACACCTTC CASSAGTTPSKLFGYTF
TRBJ2-2 TRBD2 TRBV30 14 NA TGTGCCTGGAGTGTGGGGCGGGGGACCGGGGAGCTGTTTTTT CAWSVGRGTGELFF
TRBJ2-1 NA TRBV6-5 15 NA TGTGCCAGCAGTTACTCAGGAGCACGAGGGCCCGAGCAGTTCTTC CASSYSGARGPEQFF
TRBJ1-2 NA TRBV5-4 15 NA TGTGCCAGCAGCTTGGCCGAAAGGGGATTGGATGGCTACACCTTC CASSLAERGLDGYTF
TRBJ2-1 TRBD2 TRBV7-2 16 NA TGTGCCAGCAGCCCCCAGGGACGGGGGGTAAACAATGAGCAGTTCTTC CASSPQGRGVNNEQFF
TRBJ2-3 NA TRBV7-8 18 NA TGTGCCAGCAGCTTAGTGCCCCTGACAGGAATTCCCACAGATACGCAGTATTTT CASSLVPLTGIPTDTQYF
TRBJ2-7 TRBD1 TRBV7-9 16 NA TGTTCCAGCAGCGAAGCTGCCGGGACAGGAACCTACGAGCAGTACTTC CSSSEAAGTGTYEQYF
TRBJ1-1 TRBD1 TRBV6-1 16 NA TGTGCCAGCAGTGAAGTTGCGGGACAGTTGAACACTGAAGCTTTCTTT CASSEVAGQLNTEAFF
TRBJ2-5 TRBD2 TRBV28 16 NA TGTGCCAGCAGTTCCCCTCGTGGCGGGGGGGCGGAGACCCAGTACTTC CASSSPRGGGAETQYF
TRBJ2-3 TRBD1 TRBV5-1 15 NA TGCGCCAGCAGCGCGGGACAGGGGAGCACAGATACGCAGTATTTT CASSAGQGSTDTQYF
TRBJ1-1 NA TRBV7-9 14 NA TGTTCCAGCAGCTTAAATCAGTTGAACACTGAAGCTTTCTTT CSSSLNQLNTEAFF
TRBJ2-3 NA TRBV5-1 14 NA TGCGCCAGCAGCTTGGCCAGGGCGGCAGATACGCAGTATTTT CASSLARAADTQYF
TRBJ2-7 NA TRBV9 14 NA TGTGCCAGCAGCCCCTCTGCATTTAGCGGCGAGCAGTACTTC CASSPSAFSGEQYF
TRBJ2-2 TRBD2 TRBV4-2 16 NA TGTGCCAGCAGCCTAGCCGGGGGGAAAGAAACCGGGGAGCTGTTTTTT CASSLAGGKETGELFF
TRBJ2-7 NA TRBV2 14 NA TGTGCCAGCAGTGGTGGGGGACTCTCCTACGAGCAGTACTTC CASSGGGLSYEQYF
TRBJ1-2 NA TRBV2 11 NA TGTGCCAGCAGAGAGACTCTCGGCTACACCTTC CASRETLGYTF
TRBJ2-2 TRBD2 TRBV4-1 16 NA TGCGCCAGCAGCCCCACCGGGGGGGCACACACCGGGGAGCTGTTTTTT CASSPTGGAHTGELFF
TRBJ2-7 NA TRBV6-6 13 NA TGTGCCAGCAGTTACTCCCATCCCTACGAGCAGTACTTC CASSYSHPYEQYF
TRBJ1-1 NA TRBV10-3 15 NA TGTGCCATCAGTGAGATAGGGGGTATCAACACTGAAGCTTTCTTT CAISEIGGINTEAFF
TRBJ1-1 NA TRBV6-6 13 NA TGTGCCAGCAGCCTCGATACAGGGCAGGAAGCTTTCTTT CASSLDTGQEAFF
TRBJ1-2 TRBD1 TRBV5-4 14 NA TGTGCCAGCAGGCCTGACAGGGTACTCGGGGGCTACACCTTC CASRPDRVLGGYTF
TRBJ2-7 NA TRBV19 12 NA TGTGCCAGTAGTCAGTATGGGGAGCTACAGTACTTC CASSQYGELQYF
TRBJ1-3 TRBD1 TRBV5-1 13 few TGCGCCAAGAGGGGGCAGGACGGGAACACCATATATTTT CAKRGQDGNTIYF
TRBJ2-7 TRBD2 TRBV6-5 14 NA TGTGCCAGCACTAGAGCGGGGGCCTCCTACGAGCAGTACTTC CASTRAGASYEQYF
TRBJ1-5 TRBD1 TRBV27 14 NA TGTGCCAGCAGTTTGACAGGGGGAGGACAGCCCCAGCATTTT CASSLTGGGQPQHF
TRBJ2-1 TRBD2 TRBV19 15 NA TGTGCCAGTAGTATCCTAGCGGGGGGGCACGGAGAGCAGTTCTTC CASSILAGGHGEQFF
TRBJ1-6 NA TRBV4-3 16 NA TGCGCCAGCAGCCAAGATGTTGAGGTCCAGGGTTCACCCCTCCACTTT CASSQDVEVQGSPLHF
TRBJ2-7 NA TRBV9 14 NA TGTGCCAGCAGCGTAGTCGAGAGCTCCTACGAGCAGTACTTC CASSVVESSYEQYF
TRBJ2-1 NA TRBV6-6 15 NA TGTGCCAGCACTGGGGCAGGGGACCTCTACAATGAGCAGTTCTTC CASTGAGDLYNEQFF
TRBJ1-2 NA TRBV5-5 13 once TGTGCCAGCAGCTTGGTTCCTTTCTATGGCTACACCTTC CASSLVPFYGYTF
TRBJ1-1 NA TRBV5-1 14 NA TGCGCCAGCAGCGTAGCCGATCCGAGAACTGAAGCTTTCTTT CASSVADPRTEAFF
TRBJ1-5 TRBD1 TRBV10-2 16 NA TGCGCCAGCAGTGCCACCGCAAGACAGGGATATCAGCCCCAGCATTTT CASSATARQGYQPQHF
TRBJ1-2 NA TRBV4-3 14 NA TGCGCCAGCAGCCAAGATCGCCAGGTGTCTGGCTACACCTTC CASSQDRQVSGYTF
TRBJ2-7 TRBD1 TRBV10-3 16 NA TGTGCCATCAGTGAGACCCAGGACAGGGTCCCCTACGAGCAGTACTTC CAISETQDRVPYEQYF
TRBJ1-1 NA TRBV28 15 few TGTGCCAGCAGTTCCCCTCGGGGGATGAACACTGAAGCTTTCTTT CASSSPRGMNTEAFF
TRBJ2-6 NA TRBV6-1 19 NA TGTGCCAGCAGTGAAGTGGTTATAGCGGCGTCCTCTGGGGCCAACGTCCTGACTTTC CASSEVVIAASSGANVLTF
TRBJ2-5 NA TRBV2 13 NA TGTGCCAGCAGTGCTGGGCGGGGTGGGACCCAGTACTTC CASSAGRGGTQYF
TRBJ2-7 NA TRBV7-9 16 NA TGTGCCAGCAGCCCTCGCCCCGGCGGCAGCTCCTACGAGCAGTACTTC CASSPRPGGSSYEQYF
TRBJ2-3 NA TRBV7-2 15 NA TGTGCCAGCAGGAGGGTGGACAGCCGGGCAGATACGCAGTATTTT CASRRVDSRADTQYF
TRBJ2-3 TRBD2 TRBV13 15 NA TGTGCCAGCAGCTATAGCGGGGGGGCCGCAGATACGCAGTATTTT CASSYSGGAADTQYF
TRBJ2-7 NA TRBV5-1 14 few TGCGCCAGCAGCTTACAGGGAAGCTCCTACGAGCAGTACTTC CASSLQGSSYEQYF
TRBJ2-3 NA TRBV30 12 NA TGTGCCTGGGCCCCAGTTGATGCTACGCAGTATTTT CAWAPVDATQYF
TRBJ1-2 TRBD1 TRBV19 12 NA TGTGCCAGTAAGGACAGGGGGCTAGGCTACACCTTC CASKDRGLGYTF
TRBJ2-2 NA TRBV2 19 NA TGTGCCAGCAGTGATGGGGGGGCGTCGGGGGGTTGGAACACCGGGGAGCTGTTTTTT CASSDGGASGGWNTGELFF
TRBJ2-3 NA TRBV2 15 NA TGTGCCAGCAGTGAAGCGCTGGGCTCCACAGATACGCAGTATTTT CASSEALGSTDTQYF
TRBJ2-1 NA TRBV5-6 15 NA TGTGCCAGCAGCTTGAGGACCGGCGGGTGGAATGAGCAGTTCTTC CASSLRTGGWNEQFF
TRBJ1-2 TRBD1 TRBV9 15 once TGTGCCAGCAGCGCCGGACAGGCGCCCGTCTATGGCTACACCTTC CASSAGQAPVYGYTF
TRBJ1-3 NA TRBV9 18 NA TGTGCCAGCAGCGTGAGAGGTGATTTGGAGTACTCTGGAAACACCATATATTTT CASSVRGDLEYSGNTIYF